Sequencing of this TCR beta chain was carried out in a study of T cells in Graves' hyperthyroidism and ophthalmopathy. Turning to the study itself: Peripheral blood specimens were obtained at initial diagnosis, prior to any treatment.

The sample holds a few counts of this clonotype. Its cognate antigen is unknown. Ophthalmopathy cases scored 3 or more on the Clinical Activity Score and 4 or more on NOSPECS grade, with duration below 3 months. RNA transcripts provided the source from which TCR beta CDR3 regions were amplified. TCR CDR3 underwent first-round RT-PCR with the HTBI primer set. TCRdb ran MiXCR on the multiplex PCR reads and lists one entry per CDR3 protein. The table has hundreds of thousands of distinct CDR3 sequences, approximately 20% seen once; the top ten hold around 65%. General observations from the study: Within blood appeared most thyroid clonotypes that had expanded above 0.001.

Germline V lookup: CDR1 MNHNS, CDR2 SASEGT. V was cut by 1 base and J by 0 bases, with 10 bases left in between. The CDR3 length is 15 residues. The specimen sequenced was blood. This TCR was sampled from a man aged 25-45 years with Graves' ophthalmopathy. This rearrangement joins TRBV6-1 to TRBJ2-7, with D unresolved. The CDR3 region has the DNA TGTGCCAGCAGTGAAGTTGTAATTCCCTCCTACGAGCAGTACTTC. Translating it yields CASSEVVIPSYEQYF.